This note documents a single TCR beta chain sequence. Antigen: not known. Pooling covered second doses at about 4 or about 12 weeks. The sample is drawn from a study of T cell responses to AZD1222 COVID-19 vaccine. Overall study findings and caveats: Seropositive AZD1222 recipients at baseline numbered only five or six. Donors, mostly white British, included more females; clonal diversity was possibly underestimated.

The V gene end was trimmed by 4 bases and the J gene end by 6 bases; junction bases not matched to a gene: 5. CDR3 size: 14 residues. CDR1 and CDR2 (germline): LNHDA, SQIVND (reference sequence). Method: immunoSEQ multiplex PCR; TCRdb's copy keeps in-frame clones and lacks some. The sample carries about 170,000 clones, roughly 87% recorded once. The chain couples TRBV19 to TRBJ1-2; TRBD1 aligns across 10 bases. The input for sequencing was peripheral blood, taken 28 days after the second AZD1222 dose. This TCR was sampled from an adult who received the AZD1222 COVID-19 vaccine. The CDR3 DNA reads TGTGCCAGTAGTACCAACGGACAGGGGGATGGCTACACCTTC. Protein: CASSTNGQGDGYTF.